This T cell receptor (beta chain) derives from a study of OX40 agonist ivuxolimab in advanced cancers. In this sample, this clone turned up once. The CDR3 has 13 amino acids. TCRdb's copy holds only in-frame clones and misses some; the assay was immunoSEQ multiplex PCR. The profile covers 55,000 to 75,000 clones, with approximately 89% appearing a single time and around 2.2% taken by the ten largest. This specimen was CD4+ or CD8+ T cells sorted from blood, taken in a trial of the OX40 agonist ivuxolimab. The chain has TRBV1 and TRBJ1-2; whether TRBD1, the table's D call, matches the DNA was not checked. TRBV1 is a recognized pseudogene. This receptor was taken from an adult with an advanced solid tumor such as melanoma, head and neck, liver or kidney cancer. This chain's CDR3 is CTSSRQPNYGYTF. CDR3 nucleotides: TGCACCAGCAGCCGACAGCCTAACTATGGCTACACCTTC.